The 32 T cell receptor beta chains in this list originate from one sample, sequenced in a study of T cells in Graves' hyperthyroidism and ophthalmopathy. Amplification of TCR beta CDR3 regions used RNA as the template. HTBI primers were used for first-round RT-PCR of the TCR CDR3. Using its own MiXCR run on the multiplex PCR reads, TCRdb lists one record per CDR3 protein. The repertoire consists of some 550,000 distinct CDR3 sequences, with around 21% occurring once and the leading ten covering about 30%. Input material: blood. The source of these receptors is a man between 18 and 29 years old with Graves' hyperthyroidism.

Remarks on this clonotype: One base away lies a much larger clone, so this may be a sequencing read error. This rearrangement joins TRBV30 to TRBJ1-1; D ambiguous. The CDR3 is 13 amino acids. CDR1 and CDR2 (germline): GTSNPN, SVGIG (reference sequence). This CDR3 is CAWSGALHTEACF. CDR3 sequence (DNA): TGTGCCTGGAGCGGAGCTCTTCACACTGAAGCTTGCTTT.

This clonotype was seen many times. The V and J genes are TRBV7-6 and TRBJ1-1; 9 bases line up with TRBD1. The CDR3 is 13 residues long. The V gene end was trimmed by 5 bases and the J gene end by 12 bases; junction bases not matched to a gene: 10. Germline V gene sequence: CDR1 SGHVS, CDR2 FNYEAQ. CDR3 residues: CASSQTLQGAPFF. The CDR3 DNA sequence: TGTGCCAGCAGCCAAACATTACAGGGGGCACCTTTCTTT.

This clonotype was detected many times. The chain carries TRBV28 and TRBJ1-5, with D possibly TRBD1 on 5 matching bases. Trimming pared 6 bases from V and 7 bases from J, leaving 19 bases between. This CDR3 contains 15 residues. Germline CDR1 reads MDHEN; CDR2 reads SYDVKM. CDR3 sequence: CASRQGRVEGQPQHF. DNA of the CDR3: TGTGCCAGCAGACAAGGACGGGTAGAGGGGCAGCCCCAGCATTTT.

This clonotype came up a few times. The chain uses TRBV5-1 and TRBJ2-2; D gene uncertain. V shed 0 bases and J shed 5 bases, with 14 bases lying between them. Germline CDR1 SGHRS, CDR2 YFSETQ. The CDR3 consists of 16 residues. CDR3 protein: CASSLAGSQGTGELFF. Here the CDR3 DNA reads TGCGCCAGCAGCTTGGCCGGTTCGCAAGGGACCGGGGAGCTGTTTTTT.

The CDR3 coding sequence is TGTGCCAGCAGCGCCGAGGTATGGAATTCACCCCTCCACTTT. Its translation: CASSAEVWNSPLHF. This chain links TRBV12-3 or TRBV12-4 with TRBJ1-6; D not resolved. This CDR3 contains 14 residues. The V end was cut by 6 bases, the J end by 7 bases, with 13 bases between.

The chain links TRBV6-5 to TRBJ1-2, with 7 bases fitting TRBD1. V lost 7 bases, J lost 3 bases, and 5 bases stayed unmatched. The CDR3 has 13 residues. The germline gives CDR1 MNHEY, CDR2 SVGAGI. The CDR3 protein is CASITGTDYGYTF. The CDR3 region has the DNA TGTGCCAGCATTACCGGGACAGACTATGGCTACACCTTC.

This clonotype has only a few counts. This chain links TRBV28 with TRBJ1-1; D is perhaps TRBD1 (6 bases). With 5 bases removed from V and 1 base from J, the gap between germline ends came to 11 bases. CDR3 length: 14 residues. The germline CDR1 and CDR2 sequences are MDHEN and SYDVKM. The CDR3 nucleotides read TGTGCCAGCAGTATCGGGACAACGAACACTGAAGCTTTCTTT. This gives the protein CASSIGTTNTEAFF.

At least ten counts were recorded for this clonotype. The V gene is TRBV7-8, the J gene TRBJ2-7; possible D gene TRBD1, 6 bases. Germline lookup yields CDR1 SGHVS and CDR2 FQNEAQ. V lost 4 bases and J lost 4, with 14 bases in between. The CDR3 spans 14 residues. The CDR3 bases are TGTGCCAGCAGCTCATCCGGGACACCTTACGAGCAGTACTTC. Translating it yields CASSSSGTPYEQYF.

This clonotype was seen only a few times. V and J are TRBV7-8 and TRBJ2-2, with D perhaps TRBD1 (6 bases). The germline CDR1 and CDR2 sequences are SGHVS and FQNEAQ. This CDR3 region has 15 residues. V was clipped by 3 bases and J by 4 bases, with 12 bases between them. In DNA, the CDR3 is TGTGCCAGCAGCTTCGCCGGGACACTCACCGGGGAGCTGTTTTTT. It specifies CASSFAGTLTGELFF.

In its sample, this clonotype was seen many times. This rearrangement joins TRBV19 to TRBJ1-5, with a tentative D call TRBD1 (5 bases). V gave up 5 bases and J gave up 0 bases, with 11 bases separating them. CDR1 is LNHDA, CDR2 SQIVND, per germline (reference sequence). The CDR3 has 15 residues. The CDR3, as DNA: TGTGCCAGTAGTGTGACAGATTATAGCAATCAGCCCCAGCATTTT. It specifies CASSVTDYSNQPQHF. Looking up the rest from reference TRBV19 and TRBJ1-5 gives the full variable domain: DGGITQSPKYLFRKEGQNVTLSCEQNLNHDAMYWYRQDPGQGLRLIYYSQIVNDFQKGDIAEGYSVSREKKESFPLTVTSAQKNPTAFYLCASSVTDYSNQPQHFGDGTRLSIL.

The rearrangement links TRBV5-1 to TRBJ1-1, with D uncertain. The CDR3 sequence is 13 residues long. Germline loops: CDR1 SGHRS, CDR2 YFSETQ. V was cut by 1 base and J by 7 bases, with 11 bases left in between. The CDR3 DNA sequence: TGCGCCAGCAGCTTGAACAGACAAATTGAAGCTTTCTTT. This encodes CASSLNRQIEAFF.

This clonotype has a count of ten or more. One end of the junction does not line up with germline, which may come from a read error. The chain employs TRBV28 and TRBJ2-2; possible D gene TRBD1, 5 bases. Germline CDR1 reads MDHEN; CDR2 reads SYDVKM. This CDR3 has 15 residues. This chain's CDR3 is CATSHLDSVTGELFF. CDR3 DNA: TGTGCCACCAGTCATCTTGACAGCGTCACCGGGGAGCTGTTTTTT. Looking up the rest from reference TRBV28 and TRBJ2-2 gives the full variable domain: DVKVTQSSRYLVKRTGEKVFLECVQDMDHENMFWYRQDPGLGLRLIYFSYDVKMKEKGDIPEGYSVSREKKERFSLILESASTNQTSMYLCATSHLDSVTGELFFGEGSRLTVL.

J is TRBJ2-7 and V is TRBV7-2; TRBD1 aligns across 10 bases. CDR3 length equals 15 residues. V dropped 6 bases and J dropped 2; count of bases not matched to a gene: 7. Germline V gives CDR1 SGHTA, CDR2 FQGNSA. The CDR3 bases are TGTGCCAGCAGAGATAGGACAGGGGGTCCCTACGAGCAGTACTTC. Its translation is CASRDRTGGPYEQYF.

This clonotype was counted many times. The junction differs from germline at one of its ends, possibly a read error. The rearrangement uses TRBV6-1 and TRBJ1-2; 9 bases agree with TRBD1. There are 11 residues in the CDR3. Germline V gene lookup returns CDR1 MNHNS and CDR2 SASEGT. The CDR3 reads CASTLGTGPHF. The CDR3, as DNA: TGTGCCAGCACCCTGGGGACAGGGCCCCACTTC.

This clonotype was observed at least ten times. The CDR3 here is CASTLGAVNYGYTF. DNA for the CDR3: TGTGCCAGCACCCTTGGGGCAGTGAACTATGGCTACACCTTC. The chain joins TRBV5-6 to TRBJ1-2, with D perhaps TRBD1 (5 bases). The V end lost 6 bases, the J end lost 2 bases, and 14 bases lay between the germline ends. The CDR3 is 14 amino acids. The germline V gene encodes CDR1 SGHDT and CDR2 YYEEEE. Full variable domain (missing parts from reference TRBV5-6 and TRBJ1-2): DAGVTQSPTHLIKTRGQQVTLRCSPKSGHDTVSWYQQALGQGPQFIFQYYEEEERQRGNFPDRFSGHQFPNYSSELNVNALLLGDSALYLCASTLGAVNYGYTFGSGTRLTVV.

This clonotype has ten or more counts. V is TRBV19 and J is TRBJ2-5; 8 bases are shared with TRBD2. The V and J ends lost 6 bases and 3 bases, in that order; junction bases with no gene match: 9. Germline assignment: CDR1 LNHDA and CDR2 SQIVND (reference sequence). The CDR3 runs to 15 residues. CDR3: CASRLSGGAEETQYF. In DNA form, the CDR3 reads TGTGCCAGTAGACTCTCCGGGGGGGCAGAAGAGACCCAGTACTTC.

V usage is TRBV13 and J usage is TRBJ2-5; the match to TRBD1 covers 10 bases. The CDR3 covers 16 residues. The ends lost 4 bases at V and 4 bases at J; junction bases unmatched: 9. From germline, CDR1 is PRHDT and CDR2 FYEKMQ (reference sequence). In DNA form, the CDR3 reads TGTGCCAGCAGCTCGCCTGAAGACAGGGGGCCAGAGACCCAGTACTTC. Translating it yields CASSSPEDRGPETQYF.

The V call is TRBV12-3 or TRBV12-4, the J call TRBJ2-5, with 9 bases aligning to TRBD2. The CDR3 is 16 amino acids. Unmatched junction bases numbered 12, after V lost 8 bases and J lost 2 bases. As DNA, the CDR3 is TGTGCCAGCGCCCGGATAGCGGGAGCCGCTCAAGAGACCCAGTACTTC. Amino acid sequence: CASARIAGAAQETQYF.

This chain links TRBV6-1 with TRBJ2-7, with 7 bases that match TRBD1. The CDR3 is 15 amino acids. V dropped 6 bases and J dropped 0; count of bases not matched to a gene: 8. Looked up from germline, CDR1 is MNHNS and CDR2 is SASEGT. CDR3 bases: TGTGCCAGCAGAATGGGACAGTCGAACTCCTACGAGCAGTACTTC. This encodes CASRMGQSNSYEQYF.

Ten or more counts support this clonotype. V gene TRBV28 combines with J gene TRBJ1-1; no definite D call. V was clipped by 1 base and J by 4 bases, with 7 bases between them. The CDR3 is 13 residues long. CDR1 is MDHEN and CDR2 is SYDVKM in the germline V gene. DNA of the CDR3: TGTGCCAGCAGTTTATTTGTGGGCACTGAAGCTTTCTTT. Translating gives CASSLFVGTEAFF.

This clonotype was recorded many times. This sequence joins TRBV27 and TRBJ2-2; no clear D gene. V lost 1 base to trimming and J lost 1 base, with 4 bases between them. Germline V CDR1 and CDR2: MNHEY, SMNVEV (reference sequence). This CDR3 is built from 14 residues. This CDR3 is CASSLWQNTGELFF. The CDR3 coding sequence is TGTGCCAGCAGTTTATGGCAGAACACCGGGGAGCTGTTTTTT.

This clonotype was recorded at least ten times. The chain is built from TRBV10-3 and TRBJ2-2; 12 bases are a match to TRBD1. After removal of 4 bases from V and 0 bases from J, the junction contained 6 bases not matched to a gene. This CDR3 comprises 18 residues. The germline V gene has CDR1 ENHRY and CDR2 SYGVKD. CDR3 sequence reads: CAISASGTGGPNTGELFF. CDR3 DNA: TGTGCCATCAGTGCCAGCGGGACAGGGGGCCCGAACACCGGGGAGCTGTTTTTT.

In this sample, this clonotype turned up many times. This chain connects TRBV12-3 or TRBV12-4 to TRBJ1-5, with D hard to call. There are 13 residues in the CDR3. V was clipped by 3 bases and J by 5 bases, with 8 bases between them. The chain's CDR3 is CASSFKWDQPQHF. CDR3 DNA sequence: TGTGCCAGCAGTTTCAAGTGGGATCAGCCCCAGCATTTT.

Points on this clonotype: Just one base apart from a much larger clone, this may be a read error. The chain carries TRBV6-1 and TRBJ1-3; D gene unclear. Germline-derived CDR1 and CDR2 are MNHNS and SASEGT. The CDR3 has 14 amino acids. Trimming stripped 8 bases from V and 3 bases from J, with 14 bases between. CDR3 region: CASCASSNGNTIYF. The CDR3 nucleotides are TGTGCCAGCTGCGCCTCTTCGAATGGAAACACCATATATTTT.

A few counts support this clonotype. This chain uses TRBV9 with TRBJ2-2, with 7 bases identical to TRBD1. The V and J ends lost 0 bases and 5 bases, in that order; junction bases with no gene match: 1. The CDR3 length is 14 residues. Germline V gene sequence: CDR1 SGDLS, CDR2 YYNGEE. This chain's CDR3 is CASSVGQGTGELFF. The DNA of the CDR3 is TGTGCCAGCAGCGTAGGACAGGGAACCGGGGAGCTGTTTTTT.

The J gene is TRBJ1-3, the V gene TRBV27, with a tentative D call TRBD1 (6 bases). V was clipped by 6 bases and J by 4 bases, with 16 bases between them. The CDR3 runs 15 residues. Per the germline V gene, CDR1 is MNHEY and CDR2 is SMNVEV (reference sequence). The CDR3 here is CASSLTYRDGNTIYF. The CDR3 DNA follows: TGTGCCAGCAGCCTTACATACAGGGACGGAAACACCATATATTTT.

This clonotype was observed many times. The CDR3 DNA is TGTGCCAGCAGTTTCCGGGGTCCGCCCTATGGCTACACCTTC. Its translation: CASSFRGPPYGYTF. The gene calls are TRBV28 and TRBJ1-2; D gene uncertain. Per the germline V gene, CDR1 is MDHEN and CDR2 is SYDVKM. V was pared by 3 bases and J by 4 bases, with 12 bases between. The CDR3 covers 14 residues.

This clonotype was seen ten or more times. The genes are TRBV12-3 or TRBV12-4 and TRBJ1-2; D may be TRBD1 (5 bases). The CDR3 extends over 15 amino acids. V was trimmed by 6 bases and J by 2 bases, leaving 16 bases between them. The CDR3 DNA reads as TGTGCCAGCAGCCCTACCCGGGGGGGAAACTATGGCTACACCTTC. As protein: CASSPTRGGNYGYTF.

This clonotype was counted at least ten times. The rearrangement links TRBV5-1 to TRBJ1-1; no clear D. The CDR3 spans 14 residues. V lost 7 bases and J lost 1, with 14 bases in between. From germline, CDR1 is SGHRS and CDR2 YFSETQ. CDR3 DNA: TGCGCCAGCCACCACCCTGAAGAGAACACTGAAGCTTTCTTT. Its translation: CASHHPEENTEAFF.

This clonotype was counted ten times or more. The chain employs TRBV27 and TRBJ2-2; D gene ambiguous. V was cut by 0 bases and J by 6 bases, with 11 bases left in between. The CDR3 sequence is 15 residues long. Germline V gene lookup returns CDR1 MNHEY and CDR2 SMNVEV (reference sequence). CDR3 sequence reads: CASSLSSGYAGELFF. In DNA, the CDR3 is TGTGCCAGCAGTTTATCGTCCGGTTATGCCGGGGAGCTGTTTTTT.

The V call is TRBV9, the J call TRBJ1-2; D may be TRBD1 (5 bases). V lost 6 bases and J 8 bases, leaving 29 bases between the germline ends. Per the germline V gene, CDR1 is SGDLS and CDR2 is YYNGEE. This CDR3 spans 17 amino acids. Here the CDR3 DNA reads TGTGCCAGCACGTCCTACGGGACCGCCGGGGGGAAGGACGGCTACACCTTC. Its translation: CASTSYGTAGGKDGYTF.

This clonotype was counted at least ten times. The V and J genes are TRBV6-2 or TRBV6-3 and TRBJ1-1; D gene ambiguous. CDR1 and CDR2 from the germline V gene are MNHEY and SVGEGT. The CDR3 extends over 15 amino acids. The V and J ends lost 5 bases and 0 bases respectively, with 13 bases between them. The CDR3 spells CASSASRRMNTEAFF. In DNA form, the CDR3 reads TGTGCCAGCAGTGCCTCCAGGCGAATGAACACTGAAGCTTTCTTT.